This T cell receptor beta chain stems from a study of T cells in Graves' hyperthyroidism and ophthalmopathy. Regions amplified from RNA transcripts were the TCR beta CDR3 regions. The HTBI primer set served for first-round RT-PCR of the TCR CDR3. TCRdb reanalysed the multiplex PCR reads using MiXCR and keeps one entry per CDR3 protein. The profile shows hundreds of thousands of distinct CDR3 sequences, approximately 24% of them singletons. The CDR3 totals 13 residues. The germline CDR1 and CDR2 sequences are DFQATT and SNEGSKA (reference sequence). With 0 bases removed from V and 10 bases from J, the gap between germline ends came to 15 bases.

The chain employs TRBV20-1 and TRBJ2-5, with D perhaps TRBD1 (6 bases). The source of this sequence is a woman in her 30s with Graves' ophthalmopathy. Sequencing used blood. The CDR3 DNA reads TGCAGTGCTAGAGAATTGAACCTAGGGGGCCAGTACTTC. It encodes CSARELNLGGQYF.